The present entry profiles one T cell receptor beta chain with its context. Assay: immunoSEQ multiplex PCR; the TCRdb copy retains only in-frame clones and omits some. The sample shows approximately 59,000 clones, about 92% of them seen only once. The sample is drawn from a study of cytomegalovirus exposure and HLA in healthy donors. The CDR3 covers 14 residues. Germline CDR1 SGHRS, CDR2 YFSETQ. The V gene end was trimmed by 4 bases and the J gene end by 2 bases; junction bases not matched to a gene: 4. The sequence was obtained from a man in his late teens or twenties in good health and CMV-seropositive. The sequencing input was PBMCs. The chain couples TRBV5-1 to TRBJ2-7, with 9 bases lining up with TRBD1. The CDR3 region is CASSKGQGAYEQYF. CDR3 DNA: TGCGCCAGCAGCAAGGGACAGGGTGCCTACGAGCAGTACTTC.